This record covers a single TCR beta chain. This specimen comes from a study of OX40 agonist ivuxolimab in advanced cancers. Generated by immunoSEQ multiplex PCR, the TCRdb table keeps only in-frame clones and is missing some. Of about 61,000 clones in the sample, more than 80% were seen once. The germline gives CDR1 MNHNS, CDR2 SASEGT. The CDR3 length is 16 residues. V gave up 1 base and J gave up 2 bases, with 12 bases separating them. The chain recombines TRBV6-1 with TRBJ2-1; a possible D gene is TRBD1 (5 bases). The clonotype comes from an adult with an advanced solid tumor such as melanoma, head and neck, liver or kidney cancer. Specimen: CD4+ or CD8+ T cells sorted from blood, collected in a trial of the OX40 agonist ivuxolimab. The CDR3 spells CASSEELVGAYNEQFF. The CDR3 DNA reads TGTGCCAGCAGTGAAGAATTGGTAGGGGCCTACAATGAGCAGTTCTTC.